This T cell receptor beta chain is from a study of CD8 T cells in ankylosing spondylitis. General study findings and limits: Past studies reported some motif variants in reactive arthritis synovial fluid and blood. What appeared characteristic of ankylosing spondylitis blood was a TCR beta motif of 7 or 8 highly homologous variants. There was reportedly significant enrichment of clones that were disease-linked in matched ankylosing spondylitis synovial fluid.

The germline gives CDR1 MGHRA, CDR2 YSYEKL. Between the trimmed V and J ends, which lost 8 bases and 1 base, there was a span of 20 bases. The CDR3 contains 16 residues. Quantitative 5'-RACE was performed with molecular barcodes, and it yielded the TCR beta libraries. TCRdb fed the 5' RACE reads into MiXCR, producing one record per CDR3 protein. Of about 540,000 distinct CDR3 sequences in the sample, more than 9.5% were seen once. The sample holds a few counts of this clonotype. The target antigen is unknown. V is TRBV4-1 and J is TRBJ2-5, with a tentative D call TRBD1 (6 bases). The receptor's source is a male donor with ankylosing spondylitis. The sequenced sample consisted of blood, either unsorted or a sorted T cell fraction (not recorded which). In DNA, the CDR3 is TGCGCCAGCGCCGCCGACACAGGGTCCCTCCAAGAGACCCAGTACTTC. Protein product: CASAADTGSLQETQYF.